This TCR beta chain was profiled in a study of OX40 agonist ivuxolimab in advanced cancers. Study as a whole: Ivuxolimab, which patients received intravenously every 2 weeks, was dosed at 0.01 to 10 mg/kg.

The length of the CDR3 is 16 residues. V was pared by 0 bases and J by 8 bases, with 8 bases of the junction left unmatched. CDR1 is LGHNA, CDR2 YNFKEQ, per germline. In its sample, this clone was seen once. Antigen: not known. Produced via immunoSEQ multiplex PCR; TCRdb's table is partial and in-frame only. The table records fewer than 55,000 clones, more than 85% of them present only once. Overall study findings and caveats: CD8+ T cells showed, on average, more clonal expansion than CD4+ cells. Which antigen the expanded peripheral T cells recognized is unknown. Clonal expansion by week 6 occurred in CD4+ and CD8+ blood T cells (at 0.1 to 3.0 mg/kg).

The rearrangement links TRBV4-2 to TRBJ2-1; 9 nucleotides line up with TRBD2. Sequenced material: CD4+ or CD8+ T cells sorted from blood, taken in a trial of the OX40 agonist ivuxolimab. This clonotype was obtained from an adult with an advanced solid tumor such as melanoma, head and neck, liver or kidney cancer. CDR3 loop: CASSQDLRGGQDEQFF. CDR3 DNA: TGTGCCAGCAGCCAAGATCTGCGGGGGGGCCAGGATGAGCAGTTCTTC.